Sequencing of this T cell receptor beta chain was carried out in a study of blood T cell repertoires in COVID-19. Across the study: Samples came from the United States, Italy and Spain, spanning acute and convalescent COVID-19.

Libraries were prepared by immunoSEQ multiplex PCR; TCRdb keeps only in-frame clonotypes and omits some of them. The sample holds 250,000 to 350,000 clones; roughly 86% are singletons and the top ten take about 5.7%. Ages ranged from about 18 to 90 years, with residence in fewer than 25 US areas. Two consecutive negative NP/OP PCR tests, clearance, or resolved symptoms defined Cohort 3 recovery. CDR1 and CDR2 from the germline V gene are MNHEY and SVGAGI. The CDR3 spans 15 residues. Trimming stripped 0 bases from V and 5 bases from J, with 13 bases between. The sequencing input was PBMCs or T cells enriched from blood (not recorded which). The TCR was taken from a woman between 25 and 40 years old who had recovered from COVID-19. This rearrangement joins TRBV6-5 to TRBJ2-5; D is possibly TRBD1 (5 bases). In nucleotides, the CDR3 is TGTGCCAGCAGTTACTCACAGGCCCATCGGGAGACCCAGTACTTC. Protein: CASSYSQAHRETQYF.